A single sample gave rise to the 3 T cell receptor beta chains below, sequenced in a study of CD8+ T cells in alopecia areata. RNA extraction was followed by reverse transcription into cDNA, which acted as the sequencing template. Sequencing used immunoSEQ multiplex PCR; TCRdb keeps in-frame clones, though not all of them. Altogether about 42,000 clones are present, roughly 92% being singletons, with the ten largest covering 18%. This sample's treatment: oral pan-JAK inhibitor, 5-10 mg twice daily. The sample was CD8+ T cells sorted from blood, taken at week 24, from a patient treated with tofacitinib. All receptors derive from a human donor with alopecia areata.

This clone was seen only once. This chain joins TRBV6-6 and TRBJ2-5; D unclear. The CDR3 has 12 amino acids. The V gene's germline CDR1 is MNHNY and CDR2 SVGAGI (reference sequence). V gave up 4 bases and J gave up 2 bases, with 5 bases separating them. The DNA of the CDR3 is TGTGCCAGCAGTTTAGGTCAAGAGACCCAGTACTTC. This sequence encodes CASSLGQETQYF.

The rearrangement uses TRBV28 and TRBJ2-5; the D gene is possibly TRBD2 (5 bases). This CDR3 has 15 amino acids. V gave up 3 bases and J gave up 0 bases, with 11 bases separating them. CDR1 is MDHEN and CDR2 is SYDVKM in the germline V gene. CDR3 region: CASSFGGENQETQYF. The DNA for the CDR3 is TGTGCCAGCAGTTTCGGTGGGGAGAACCAAGAGACCCAGTACTTC.

The chain's CDR3 is CASSSSGATTDTQYF. CDR3 nucleotide sequence: TGTGCCAGCAGTTCTAGCGGGGCGACCACAGATACGCAGTATTTT. The chain is built from TRBV27 and TRBJ2-3; 9 bases agree with TRBD2. There are 15 residues in the CDR3. J was trimmed by 2 bases and V by 4 bases; bases with no gene match: 4. The germline V gene has CDR1 MNHEY and CDR2 SMNVEV (reference sequence).